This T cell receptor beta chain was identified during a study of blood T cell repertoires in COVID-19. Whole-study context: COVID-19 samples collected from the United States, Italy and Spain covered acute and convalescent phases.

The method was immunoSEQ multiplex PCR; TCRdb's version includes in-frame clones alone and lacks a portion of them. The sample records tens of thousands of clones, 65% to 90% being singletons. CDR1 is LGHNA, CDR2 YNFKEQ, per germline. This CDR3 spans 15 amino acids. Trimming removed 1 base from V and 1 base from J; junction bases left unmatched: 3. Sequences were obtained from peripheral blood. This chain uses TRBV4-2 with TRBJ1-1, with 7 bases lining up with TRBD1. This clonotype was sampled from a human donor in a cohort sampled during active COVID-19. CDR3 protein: CASSQAWDRNTEAFF. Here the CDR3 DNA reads TGTGCCAGCAGCCAAGCCTGGGACAGGAACACTGAAGCTTTCTTT.